The rows below give T cell receptor beta chains drawn from one sample of a study of blood T cell repertoires in COVID-19. TCRdb's table, derived via immunoSEQ multiplex PCR, lists solely in-frame clones and lacks some. The sample consists of some 120,000 clones, about four fifths of them appearing once. The sample taken for sequencing was peripheral blood. All receptors derive from a man at least 80 years old with active or convalescent COVID-19. CDR3s include the opening cysteine and the closing phenylalanine or tryptophan. Each record gives: J gene, D gene, V gene, clone size, CDR3 protein, CDR3 DNA. The D gene is left open where the match is weak. Size is omitted from some rows. Given values are once, few, many or a class for expanded clones.

J: TRBJ1-2; D: NA; V: TRBV12-3/TRBV12-4; size: NA; CDR3: CASSLGLFYGYTF; DNA: TGTGCCAGCAGTTTAGGTCTGTTCTATGGCTACACCTTC
J: TRBJ1-1; D: TRBD1; V: TRBV5-5; size: NA; CDR3: CASSPWGQGYTEAFF; DNA: TGTGCCAGCAGCCCTTGGGGACAGGGGTACACTGAAGCTTTCTTT
J: TRBJ1-2; D: TRBD1; V: TRBV10-2; size: few; CDR3: CASRETGTGDGYTF; DNA: TGCGCCAGCAGGGAAACCGGGACAGGGGACGGCTACACCTTC
J: TRBJ2-5; D: TRBD2; V: TRBV4-3; size: NA; CDR3: CASRGLAEETQYF; DNA: TGCGCCAGCAGGGGACTAGCGGAAGAGACCCAGTACTTC
J: TRBJ2-5; D: NA; V: TRBV6-2/TRBV6-3; size: NA; CDR3: CASSYWQETQYF; DNA: TGTGCCAGCAGTTACTGGCAGGAGACCCAGTACTTC
J: TRBJ2-7; D: TRBD1; V: TRBV5-6; size: once; CDR3: CASSLWGQLAHEQYF; DNA: TGTGCCAGCAGCCTGTGGGGACAGTTGGCCCACGAGCAGTACTTC
J: TRBJ1-1; D: NA; V: TRBV5-1; size: NA; CDR3: CASSLETGYTEAFF; DNA: TGCGCCAGCAGCCTAGAGACAGGTTACACTGAAGCTTTCTTT
J: TRBJ2-1; D: NA; V: TRBV7-5; size: NA; CDR3: CARSHWGVLMASGTNEQFF; DNA: TGTGCCAGAAGCCATTGGGGTGTACTAATGGCTAGCGGCACCAATGAGCAGTTCTTC
J: TRBJ2-7; D: TRBD1; V: TRBV7-6; size: NA; CDR3: CASSLGQGHEQYF; DNA: TGTGCCAGCAGCTTAGGACAGGGGCACGAGCAGTACTTC
J: TRBJ2-7; D: NA; V: TRBV6-2/TRBV6-3; size: NA; CDR3: CASSYSITGYTYEQYF; DNA: TGTGCCAGCAGTTACTCGATAACGGGTTATACCTACGAGCAGTACTTC
J: TRBJ1-3; D: TRBD1; V: TRBV6-6; size: NA; CDR3: CASSPTGGAAGNTIYF; DNA: TGTGCCAGCAGTCCGACAGGGGGCGCGGCGGGAAACACCATATATTTT
J: TRBJ1-5; D: NA; V: TRBV28; size: NA; CDR3: CASSLVNRDMRQPQHF; DNA: TGTGCCAGCAGCCTCGTAAACCGGGACATGCGGCAGCCCCAGCATTTT
J: TRBJ2-7; D: NA; V: TRBV5-4; size: NA; CDR3: CASSNLDSRLSYEQYF; DNA: TGTGCCAGCAGCAACTTGGACAGCCGTCTCTCCTACGAGCAGTACTTC
J: TRBJ2-3; D: NA; V: TRBV7-3; size: NA; CDR3: CASSLQGTDTQYF; DNA: TGTGCCAGCAGCTTACAGGGAACAGATACGCAGTATTTT
J: TRBJ1-5; D: NA; V: TRBV16; size: NA; CDR3: CASSQQGRQPQHF; DNA: TGTGCCAGCAGCCAACAGGGTAGGCAGCCCCAGCATTTT
J: TRBJ2-3; D: TRBD2; V: TRBV7-2; size: NA; CDR3: CASSLGGLAGDTQYF; DNA: TGTGCCAGCAGCTTAGGAGGACTAGCAGGAGATACGCAGTATTTT
J: TRBJ2-3; D: TRBD2; V: TRBV4-3; size: NA; CDR3: CASSQGPSGGTDTQYF; DNA: TGCGCCAGCAGCCAAGGGCCTAGCGGGGGAACAGATACGCAGTATTTT
J: TRBJ2-2; D: TRBD1; V: TRBV24-1; size: NA; CDR3: CATSAETGAGNTGELFF; DNA: TGTGCCACCAGTGCCGAAACAGGGGCAGGGAACACCGGGGAGCTGTTTTTT
J: TRBJ1-1; D: TRBD1; V: TRBV10-3; size: few; CDR3: CAISDLGQGAEAFF; DNA: TGTGCCATCAGTGATTTGGGACAGGGGGCAGAAGCTTTCTTT
J: TRBJ1-1; D: NA; V: TRBV7-2; size: NA; CDR3: CASSLLGGITEAFF; DNA: TGTGCCAGCAGCTTATTGGGGGGGATCACTGAAGCTTTCTTT
J: TRBJ1-1; D: TRBD1; V: TRBV27; size: NA; CDR3: CASRRQGMNTEAFF; DNA: TGTGCCAGCAGACGACAGGGGATGAACACTGAAGCTTTCTTT
J: TRBJ1-2; D: NA; V: TRBV19; size: few; CDR3: CASSNGRSYGYTF; DNA: TGTGCCAGTAGTAATGGGCGATCCTATGGCTACACCTTC
J: TRBJ2-3; D: NA; V: TRBV10-3; size: NA; CDR3: CAITNGDTQYF; DNA: TGTGCCATTACAAACGGGGATACGCAGTATTTT
J: TRBJ1-4; D: NA; V: TRBV30; size: NA; CDR3: CAWSGQGEKLFF; DNA: TGTGCCTGGAGTGGGCAGGGAGAAAAACTGTTTTTT
J: TRBJ1-1; D: NA; V: TRBV7-9; size: NA; CDR3: CASSRSPATNTEAFF; DNA: TGTGCCAGCAGTAGGTCTCCAGCGACCAACACTGAAGCTTTCTTT
J: TRBJ1-3; D: NA; V: TRBV2; size: NA; CDR3: CASSDGVVGINTIYF; DNA: TGTGCCAGCAGTGACGGGGTGGTTGGGATAAACACCATATATTTT
J: TRBJ1-2; D: TRBD1; V: TRBV28; size: few; CDR3: CASSPTGQGVGGYTF; DNA: TGTGCCAGCAGTCCCACGGGACAGGGGGTCGGTGGCTACACCTTC
J: TRBJ2-5; D: NA; V: TRBV19; size: NA; CDR3: CASSIGDRLKGETQYF; DNA: TGTGCCAGTAGTATAGGTGACAGATTAAAAGGGGAGACCCAGTACTTC
J: TRBJ1-3; D: TRBD1; V: TRBV5-5; size: once; CDR3: CASSLGGQGALTYF; DNA: TGTGCCAGCAGCTTGGGGGGACAGGGAGCCCTAACTTATTTT
J: TRBJ1-4; D: TRBD1; V: TRBV10-3; size: NA; CDR3: CAISENPGQGGTTEKLFF; DNA: TGTGCCATCAGTGAGAATCCGGGACAGGGTGGAACGACGGAAAAACTGTTTTTT
J: TRBJ2-7; D: NA; V: TRBV20-1; size: NA; CDR3: CSAIRGYEQYF; DNA: TGCAGTGCTATCCGGGGCTACGAGCAGTACTTC
J: TRBJ2-7; D: TRBD2; V: TRBV7-9; size: NA; CDR3: CASSSAGTSGSDDEQYF; DNA: TGTGCCAGCAGCTCCGCCGGGACTAGCGGGTCGGACGACGAGCAGTACTTC
J: TRBJ1-4; D: NA; V: TRBV5-1; size: NA; CDR3: CASSLLSLNEKLFF; DNA: TGCGCCAGCAGCTTACTGTCCCTGAATGAAAAACTGTTTTTT
J: TRBJ2-5; D: TRBD2; V: TRBV2; size: NA; CDR3: CASSPRTSGGHQYF; DNA: TGTGCCAGCAGTCCCCGGACTAGCGGGGGGCACCAGTACTTC
J: TRBJ2-2; D: TRBD1; V: TRBV29-1; size: NA; CDR3: CSGGTGTTGELFF; DNA: TGCAGCGGGGGGACAGGTACCACCGGGGAGCTGTTTTTT
J: TRBJ2-7; D: TRBD1; V: TRBV18; size: once; CDR3: CASSPPRQGVWEQYF; DNA: TGTGCCAGCTCACCACCGCGACAGGGGGTTTGGGAGCAGTACTTC
J: TRBJ2-3; D: TRBD2; V: TRBV4-1; size: NA; CDR3: CASSQNSGGDTDTQYF; DNA: TGCGCCAGCAGCCAAAATAGCGGGGGGGACACAGATACGCAGTATTTT
J: TRBJ1-1; D: NA; V: TRBV6-2/TRBV6-3; size: NA; CDR3: CASSYSAGQSTKAEAFF; DNA: TGTGCCAGCAGTTACTCCGCAGGACAGTCCACTAAGGCTGAAGCTTTCTTT
J: TRBJ1-2; D: TRBD1; V: TRBV2; size: NA; CDR3: CASSGQGTGGHGYTF; DNA: TGTGCCAGCAGTGGCCAAGGGACAGGGGGGCATGGCTACACCTTC
J: TRBJ2-1; D: TRBD2; V: TRBV28; size: NA; CDR3: CASSLASGGSPNEQFF; DNA: TGTGCCAGCAGTTTAGCTAGCGGGGGTAGCCCCAATGAGCAGTTCTTC
J: TRBJ1-4; D: TRBD1; V: TRBV6-1; size: few; CDR3: CASSENRGWGEKLFF; DNA: TGTGCCAGCAGTGAGAACAGGGGGTGGGGTGAAAAACTGTTTTTT
J: TRBJ2-3; D: NA; V: TRBV9; size: NA; CDR3: CASSVATGSAAPQYF; DNA: TGTGCCAGCAGCGTAGCTACGGGGAGCGCAGCCCCGCAGTATTTT
J: TRBJ1-1; D: TRBD1; V: TRBV5-3; size: NA; CDR3: CARSPNGQGANTEAFF; DNA: TGTGCCAGAAGCCCCAACGGACAGGGAGCGAACACTGAAGCTTTCTTT
J: TRBJ2-7; D: NA; V: TRBV12-3/TRBV12-4; size: NA; CDR3: CASSFGGIYEQYF; DNA: TGTGCCAGCAGTTTTGGGGGGATCTACGAGCAGTACTTC
J: TRBJ2-1; D: TRBD2; V: TRBV27; size: once; CDR3: CASIQGLGVFF; DNA: TGTGCCAGCATCCAGGGACTAGGGGTGTTCTTC
J: TRBJ1-6; D: NA; V: TRBV4-1; size: NA; CDR3: CASSQDGRGNSPLHF; DNA: TGCGCCAGCAGCCAAGATGGCAGAGGCAATTCACCCCTCCACTTT
J: TRBJ2-3; D: TRBD2; V: TRBV5-6; size: once; CDR3: CASSETLAGGLSDTQYF; DNA: TGTGCCAGCAGCGAAACTTTAGCGGGGGGCCTATCAGATACGCAGTATTTT
J: TRBJ1-6; D: NA; V: TRBV19; size: NA; CDR3: CAAKGGFLNSPLHF; DNA: TGTGCCGCCAAAGGGGGTTTTCTGAATTCACCCCTCCACTTT
J: TRBJ1-2; D: NA; V: TRBV28; size: NA; CDR3: CASSFMGRGDYGYTF; DNA: TGTGCCAGCAGTTTTATGGGGCGCGGTGACTATGGCTACACCTTC